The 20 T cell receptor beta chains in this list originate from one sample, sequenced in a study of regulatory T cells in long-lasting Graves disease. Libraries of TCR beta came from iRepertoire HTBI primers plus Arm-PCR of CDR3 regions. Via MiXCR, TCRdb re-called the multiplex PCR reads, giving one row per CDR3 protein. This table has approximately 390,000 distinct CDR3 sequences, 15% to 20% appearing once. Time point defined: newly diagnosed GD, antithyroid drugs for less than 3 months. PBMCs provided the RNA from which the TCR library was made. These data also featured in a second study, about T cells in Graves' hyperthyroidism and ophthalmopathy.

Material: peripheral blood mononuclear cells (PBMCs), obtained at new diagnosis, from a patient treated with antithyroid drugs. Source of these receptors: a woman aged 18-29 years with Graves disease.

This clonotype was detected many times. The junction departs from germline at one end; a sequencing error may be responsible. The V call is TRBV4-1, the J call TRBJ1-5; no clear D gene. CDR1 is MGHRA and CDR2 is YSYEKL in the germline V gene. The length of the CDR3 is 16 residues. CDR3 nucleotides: TGTGCCAGCAGCCAAGATCGGGCAGGTAGCAATCAGCCCCAGCATTTT. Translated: CASSQDRAGSNQPQHF.

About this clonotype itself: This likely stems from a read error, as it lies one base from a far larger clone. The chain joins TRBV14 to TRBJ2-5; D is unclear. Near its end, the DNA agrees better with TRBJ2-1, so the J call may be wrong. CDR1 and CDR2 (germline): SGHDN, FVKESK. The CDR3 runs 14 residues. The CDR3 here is CASSQVGAVSKQFF. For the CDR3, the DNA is TGTGCCAGCAGCCAAGTAGGAGCAGTTAGCAAGCAGTTCTTC.

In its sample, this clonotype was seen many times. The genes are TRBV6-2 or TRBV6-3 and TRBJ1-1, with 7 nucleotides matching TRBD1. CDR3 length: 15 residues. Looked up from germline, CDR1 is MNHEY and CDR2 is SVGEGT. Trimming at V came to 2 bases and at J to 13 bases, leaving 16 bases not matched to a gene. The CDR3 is CASSYGGLVVQGSFF. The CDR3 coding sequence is TGTGCCAGCAGTTACGGGGGTCTCGTAGTACAGGGGAGTTTCTTT.

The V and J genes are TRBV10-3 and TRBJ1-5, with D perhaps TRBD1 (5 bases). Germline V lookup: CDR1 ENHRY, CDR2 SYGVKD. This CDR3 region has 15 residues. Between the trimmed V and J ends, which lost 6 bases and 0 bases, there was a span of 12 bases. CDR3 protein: CAIRRGGDSNQPQHF. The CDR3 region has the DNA TGTGCCATCAGAAGAGGAGGGGATAGCAATCAGCCCCAGCATTTT.

This chain's CDR3 is CASRPAGLGYEQYF. In DNA, the CDR3 is TGTGCCAGCAGGCCCGCGGGCCTCGGGTACGAGCAGTACTTC. The chain carries TRBV6-1 and TRBJ2-7, with D possibly being TRBD2 (5 bases). This CDR3 is built from 14 residues. Germline V gene data show CDR1 as MNHNS and CDR2 as SASEGT. V shed 6 bases and J shed 4 bases, with 16 bases lying between them.

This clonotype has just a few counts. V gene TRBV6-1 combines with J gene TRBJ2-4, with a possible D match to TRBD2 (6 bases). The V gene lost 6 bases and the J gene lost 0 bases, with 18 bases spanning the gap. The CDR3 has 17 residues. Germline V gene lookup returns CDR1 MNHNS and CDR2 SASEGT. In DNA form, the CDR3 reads TGTGCCAGCAGCTATCCTCGGGGAGGTCTAGCCAAAAACATTCAGTACTTC. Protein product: CASSYPRGGLAKNIQYF.

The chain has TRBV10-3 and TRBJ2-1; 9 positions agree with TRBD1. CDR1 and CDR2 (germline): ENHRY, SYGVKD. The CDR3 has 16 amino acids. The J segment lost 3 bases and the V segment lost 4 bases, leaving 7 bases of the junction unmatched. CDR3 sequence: CAISGTGALIYNEQFF. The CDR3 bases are TGTGCCATCAGTGGGACAGGGGCACTTATCTACAATGAGCAGTTCTTC.

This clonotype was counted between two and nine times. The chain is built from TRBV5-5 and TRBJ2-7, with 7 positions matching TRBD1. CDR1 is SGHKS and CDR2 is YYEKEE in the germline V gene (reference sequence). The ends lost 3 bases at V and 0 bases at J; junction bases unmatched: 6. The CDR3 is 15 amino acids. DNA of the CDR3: TGTGCCAGCAGCTCAGGACAGGTGGTCTCCTACGAGCAGTACTTC. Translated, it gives CASSSGQVVSYEQYF.

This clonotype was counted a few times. The CDR3 reads CASSLASGQPQHF. The CDR3 DNA follows: TGCGCCAGCAGCTTGGCTTCAGGACAGCCCCAGCATTTT. The chain has TRBV5-1 and TRBJ1-5; D gene ambiguous. CDR1 is SGHRS and CDR2 is YFSETQ in the germline V gene. This CDR3 contains 13 residues. V was pared by 0 bases and J by 7 bases, with 8 bases between.

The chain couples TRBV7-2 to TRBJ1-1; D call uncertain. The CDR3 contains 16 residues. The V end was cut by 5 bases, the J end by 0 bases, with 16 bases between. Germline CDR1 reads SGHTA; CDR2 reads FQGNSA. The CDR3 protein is CASSLSPRHMNTEAFF. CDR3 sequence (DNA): TGTGCCAGCAGCCTCTCCCCTCGTCATATGAACACTGAAGCTTTCTTT.

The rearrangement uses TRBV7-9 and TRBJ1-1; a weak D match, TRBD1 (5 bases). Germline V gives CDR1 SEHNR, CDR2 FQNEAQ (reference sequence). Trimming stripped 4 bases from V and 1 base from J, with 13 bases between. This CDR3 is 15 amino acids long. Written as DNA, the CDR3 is TGTGCCAGCAGCTACCCCCCCGGGGGGAACACTGAAGCTTTCTTT. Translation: CASSYPPGGNTEAFF.

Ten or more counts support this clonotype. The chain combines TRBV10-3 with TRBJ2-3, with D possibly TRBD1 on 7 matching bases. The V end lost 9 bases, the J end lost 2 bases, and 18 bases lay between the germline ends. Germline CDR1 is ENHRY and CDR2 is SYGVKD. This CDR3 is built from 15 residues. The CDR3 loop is CAMRDSLGLTDTQYF. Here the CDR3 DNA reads TGTGCCATGCGGGACAGTCTGGGGCTCACAGATACGCAGTATTTT.

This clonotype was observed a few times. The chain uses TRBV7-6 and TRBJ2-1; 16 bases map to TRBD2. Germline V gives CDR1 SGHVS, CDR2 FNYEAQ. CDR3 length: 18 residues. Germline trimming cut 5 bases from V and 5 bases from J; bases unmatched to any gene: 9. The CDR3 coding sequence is TGTGCCAGCAGCCCAGGGACTAGCGGGAGGGAGACCCACAATGAGCAGTTCTTC. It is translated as CASSPGTSGRETHNEQFF.

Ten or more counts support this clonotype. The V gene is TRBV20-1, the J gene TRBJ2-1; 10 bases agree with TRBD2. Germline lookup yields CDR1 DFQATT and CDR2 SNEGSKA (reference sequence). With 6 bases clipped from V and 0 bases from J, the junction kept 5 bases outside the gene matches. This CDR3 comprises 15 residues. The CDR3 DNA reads TGCAGTGCGACTAGCGGGCGCCGCTCCTACAATGAGCAGTTCTTC. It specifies CSATSGRRSYNEQFF.

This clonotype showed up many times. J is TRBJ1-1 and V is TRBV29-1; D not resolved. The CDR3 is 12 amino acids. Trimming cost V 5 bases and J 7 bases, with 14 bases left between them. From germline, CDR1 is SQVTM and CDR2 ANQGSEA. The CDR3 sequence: CSVLRAGLEAFF. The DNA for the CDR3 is TGCAGCGTTTTGAGGGCAGGACTTGAAGCTTTCTTT.

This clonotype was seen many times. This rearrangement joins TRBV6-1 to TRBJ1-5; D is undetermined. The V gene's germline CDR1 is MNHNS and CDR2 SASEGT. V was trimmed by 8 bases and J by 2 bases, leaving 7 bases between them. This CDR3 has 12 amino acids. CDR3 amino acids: CASGWGNQPQHF. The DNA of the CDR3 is TGTGCCAGCGGGTGGGGCAATCAGCCCCAGCATTTT.

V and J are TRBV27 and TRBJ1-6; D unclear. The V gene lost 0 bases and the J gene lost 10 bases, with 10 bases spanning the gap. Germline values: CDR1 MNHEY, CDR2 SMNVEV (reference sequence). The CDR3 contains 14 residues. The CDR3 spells CASSLSPGRSPLHF. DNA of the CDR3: TGTGCCAGCAGTTTATCCCCAGGAAGGTCACCCCTCCACTTT.

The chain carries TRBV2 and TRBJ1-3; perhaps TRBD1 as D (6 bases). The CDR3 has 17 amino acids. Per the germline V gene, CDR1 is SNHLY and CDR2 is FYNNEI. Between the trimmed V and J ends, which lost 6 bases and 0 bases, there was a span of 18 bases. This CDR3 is CASRGIWGDTSGNTIYF. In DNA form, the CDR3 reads TGTGCCAGCAGGGGGATTTGGGGGGACACCTCTGGAAACACCATATATTTT.

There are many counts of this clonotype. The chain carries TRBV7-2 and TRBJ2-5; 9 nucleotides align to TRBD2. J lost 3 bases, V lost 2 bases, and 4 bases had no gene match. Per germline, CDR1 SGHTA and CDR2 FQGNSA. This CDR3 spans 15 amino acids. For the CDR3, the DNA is TGTGCCAGCAGCTTAACCGGGACTAGCAAAGAGACCCAGTACTTC. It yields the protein CASSLTGTSKETQYF.

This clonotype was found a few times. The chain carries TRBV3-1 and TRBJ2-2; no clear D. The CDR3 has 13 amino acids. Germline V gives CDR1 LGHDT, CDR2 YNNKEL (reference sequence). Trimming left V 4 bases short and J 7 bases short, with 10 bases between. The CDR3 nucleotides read TGTGCCAGCAGCCGCCTTTTGGGCGGGGAGCTGTTTTTT. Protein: CASSRLLGGELFF.